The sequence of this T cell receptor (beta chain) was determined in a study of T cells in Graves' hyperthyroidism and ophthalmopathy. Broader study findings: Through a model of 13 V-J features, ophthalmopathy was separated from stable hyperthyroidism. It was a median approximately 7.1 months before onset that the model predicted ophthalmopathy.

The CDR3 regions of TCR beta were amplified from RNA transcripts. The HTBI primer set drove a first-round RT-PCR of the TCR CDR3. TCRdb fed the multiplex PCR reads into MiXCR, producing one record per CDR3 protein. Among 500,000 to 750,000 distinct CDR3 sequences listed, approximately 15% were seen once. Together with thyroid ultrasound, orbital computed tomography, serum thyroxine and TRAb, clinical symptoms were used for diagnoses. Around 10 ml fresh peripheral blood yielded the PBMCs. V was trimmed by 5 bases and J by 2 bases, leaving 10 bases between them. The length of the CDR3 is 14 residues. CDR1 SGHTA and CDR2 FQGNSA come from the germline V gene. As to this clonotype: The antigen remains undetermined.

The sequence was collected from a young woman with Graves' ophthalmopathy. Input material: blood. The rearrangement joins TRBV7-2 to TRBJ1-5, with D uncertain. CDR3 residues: CASSRPTGNQPQHF. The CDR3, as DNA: TGTGCCAGCAGCCGCCCCACGGGCAATCAGCCCCAGCATTTT.